The clone carrying this T cell receptor (beta chain) showed up many times. Its antigen remains unidentified. The germline V and J ends were trimmed by 7 bases and 4 bases, with 16 bases remaining between them. Germline CDR1 LNHDA, CDR2 SQIVND (reference sequence). The CDR3 is made up of 14 amino acids. This sample stems from a study of beta chain bispecific antibodies for T cell cancers. Background on the study: HPB-ALL carried surface TRBV5-5, while Jurkat carried TRBV12-3.

Expansion lasted roughly three days, with either anti-CD3 antibody OKT3 or CD3/CD28 beads. TCRdb passed the 5' RACE reads through MiXCR, listing each CDR3 protein once. The top ten hold about 5% of the sample, which has tens of thousands of distinct CDR3 sequences, 2% to 2.5% seen once. Study-wide points: In these mixed samples, most targeted TRBV reads derived from the leukemia cell line. After anti-TRBV12 rather than anti-CD19 exposure, TRBV12-3 made up roughly 99% less of total TRBV signal.

This specimen was healthy donor T cells cultured with leukemia cells, taken from a culture containing a bispecific antibody targeting TCR Vbeta12. The chain has TRBV19 and TRBJ1-2, with D hard to call. The receptor was isolated from a human donor in good health. Some clones in this sample may be carry-over from other donors' samples. The DNA of the CDR3 is TGTGCCAGTAAACCTTCCAGCGGCTTCTATGGCTACACCTTC. Encoded protein: CASKPSSGFYGYTF.